This T cell receptor beta chain was profiled in a study of T cells expressing NK-cell markers. Across the study: Each TCR beta repertoire originated in sorted T cells that were CD3+CD56+NKG2C+, CD3+CD56+NKG2C- or CD3+CD56-NKG2C+. Findings and limits, study-wide: The study left the HCMV specificity of expanded NKG2C+ T cell clones unresolved. One observes that, in several donors, these clonotypes were also the leading ones within the CD3+CD56-NKG2C+ fraction.

From its re-call of the 5' RACE reads, TCRdb lists each CDR3 protein once, without DNA. This table holds almost 450,000 distinct CDR3 sequences. Note on this clonotype: Its matching antigen is unknown.

The specimen was blood T cells: a sorted CD56 or NKG2C T cell subset, CD4+ or CD8+ T cells, or bulk PBMC T cells (not recorded which). The receptor comes from a woman between 18 and 75 years old in good health.

The CDR3 loop is CASTALDTGELFF. The chain couples TRBV14 to TRBJ2-2; there is no DNA to check the TCRdb D call of TRBD2. The length of the CDR3 is 13 residues. Germline CDR1 is SGHDN and CDR2 is FVKESK.